This note documents a single T cell receptor beta chain sequence. Its specificity is unknown. Libraries were prepared by immunoSEQ multiplex PCR; TCRdb keeps only in-frame clonotypes and omits some of them. Here the sample spans tens of thousands of clones, approximately 87% being singletons. The data belong to a study of PD-1 blockade in classical Hodgkin lymphoma. J was trimmed by 6 bases and V by 3 bases; bases with no gene match: 6. The CDR3 sequence is 14 residues long. Germline CDR1 reads SGHNT; CDR2 reads YYREEE (reference sequence). Brentuximab vedotin exposure varied among the patients, all of whom had relapsed after autologous stem cell transplantation. Patients' outcomes at their best amounted to complete response, partial response or progressive disease. Study findings and constraints: Researchers reported that CD4+ TCR diversity, though not CD8+, rose significantly by C4D1.

The sequencing here drew on peripheral blood mononuclear cells (PBMCs), taken at baseline. The receptor's source is a human donor with classical Hodgkin lymphoma. The chain uses TRBV5-4 and TRBJ2-3, with 8 bases identical to TRBD2. CDR3: CASSWSGSGDTQYF. DNA of the CDR3: TGTGCCAGCAGCTGGAGCGGGAGTGGTGATACGCAGTATTTT.